This TCR beta chain was identified during a study of post-analysis software for immune sequencing data. Prepared TCR beta cDNA libraries contained unique molecular identifiers. TCRdb reprocessed the PCR reads with MiXCR, giving one entry per CDR3 protein. The sample has roughly 570,000 distinct CDR3 sequences, 30% to 40% seen once. The sequencing input was blood. The origin of this receptor is a girl aged 2-17 years with multiple sclerosis.

The CDR3 is CASKPLGEGPGEKLFF. CDR3 nucleotides: TGTGCCAGCAAGCCCCTCGGGGAGGGTCCGGGCGAAAAACTGTTTTTT. This chain connects TRBV27 to TRBJ1-4; D gene ambiguous. Germline CDR1 MNHEY, CDR2 SMNVEV (reference sequence). The V and J ends lost 7 bases and 8 bases respectively, with 23 bases between them. The CDR3 is 16 residues long.